Reported below is one T cell receptor (beta chain). The CDR3 has 13 amino acids. V lost 8 bases and J lost 4, with 14 bases in between. Sequencing was performed with immunoSEQ multiplex PCR; in TCRdb, only in-frame clones are kept and a portion is missing. This table has 150,000 to 200,000 clones, 80% to 85% appearing once. The sample comes from a study of blood T cell repertoires in COVID-19. The J gene is TRBJ1-1, the V gene TRBV12-3 or TRBV12-4; D is uncertain. The source material was peripheral blood. This receptor was taken from a woman aged 70-85 years with COVID-19, enrolled during active disease. CDR3 sequence: CASGHWGGTEAFF. DNA for the CDR3: TGTGCCAGCGGCCATTGGGGAGGCACTGAAGCTTTCTTT.